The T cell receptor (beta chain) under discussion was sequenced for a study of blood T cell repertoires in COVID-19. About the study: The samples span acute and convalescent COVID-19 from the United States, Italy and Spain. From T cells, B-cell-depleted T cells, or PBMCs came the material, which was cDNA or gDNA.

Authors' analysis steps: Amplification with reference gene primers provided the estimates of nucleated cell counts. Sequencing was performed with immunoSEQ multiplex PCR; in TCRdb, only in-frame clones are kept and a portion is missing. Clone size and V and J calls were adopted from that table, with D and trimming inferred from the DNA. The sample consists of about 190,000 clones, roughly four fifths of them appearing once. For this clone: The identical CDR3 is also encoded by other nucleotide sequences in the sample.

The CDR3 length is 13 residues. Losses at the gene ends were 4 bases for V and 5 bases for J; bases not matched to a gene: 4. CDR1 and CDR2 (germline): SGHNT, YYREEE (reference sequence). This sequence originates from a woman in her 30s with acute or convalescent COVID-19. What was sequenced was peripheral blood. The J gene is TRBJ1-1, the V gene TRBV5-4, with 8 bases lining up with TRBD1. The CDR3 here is CASSRTGTTEAFF. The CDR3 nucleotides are TGTGCCAGCAGCCGGACAGGGACGACTGAAGCTTTCTTT. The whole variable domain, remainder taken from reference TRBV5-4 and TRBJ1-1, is ETGVTQSPTHLIKTRGQQVTLRCSSQSGHNTVSWYQQALGQGPQFIFQYYREEENGRGNFPPRFSGLQFPNYSSELNVNALELDDSALYLCASSRTGTTEAFFGQGTRLTVV.